A single sample gave rise to the 21 T cell receptor beta chains below, sequenced in a study of Ad26.COV2.S vaccination and SARS-CoV-2 variants. The treatment was: some 19 received Ad26.COV2.S at low or high dose, single or two shots; roughly five received placebo; per-sample allocation not given. Samples came from day 63 after the first vaccine or placebo injection. The method was immunoSEQ multiplex PCR; TCRdb's version includes in-frame clones alone and lacks a portion of them. The sample includes roughly 400,000 clones, roughly 90% of them seen just once. Specimen: peripheral blood, collected in a trial of Ad26.COV2.S vaccine versus placebo. Receptor source: a person between 18 and 60 years old who received the Ad26.COV2.S COVID-19 vaccine or a placebo.

This chain joins TRBV5-6 and TRBJ2-4; TRBD1 matches at 7 bases. The CDR3 covers 14 residues. The germline gives CDR1 SGHDT, CDR2 YYEEEE. The trim removed 3 bases at V and 6 bases at J, leaving 6 bases unmatched. The CDR3 sequence: CASSSTGARNIQYF. Here the CDR3 DNA reads TGTGCCAGCAGCTCTACAGGGGCAAGAAACATTCAGTACTTC.

The gene calls are TRBV7-8 and TRBJ1-1; D may be TRBD1 (6 bases). The germline CDR1 and CDR2 sequences are SGHVS and FQNEAQ. V lost 6 bases to trimming and J lost 5 bases, with 10 bases between them. There are 12 residues in the CDR3. In DNA form, the CDR3 reads TGTGCCAGCAGTTTCACAGGGACTGAAGCTTTCTTT. Encoded protein: CASSFTGTEAFF.

The J gene is TRBJ2-3, the V gene TRBV6-2 or TRBV6-3; no firm D call. The ends were cut back, 5 bases at V and 6 bases at J, with 12 bases in the middle. Germline assignment: CDR1 MNHEY and CDR2 SVGEGT. This CDR3 spans 13 amino acids. CDR3 DNA: TGTGCCAGCAGTCCCCGAAAAGACGATACGCAGTATTTT. It encodes CASSPRKDDTQYF.

Written as DNA, the CDR3 is TGTGCCAGCAGCTCCCGACCAAGTGGAAACACCATATATTTT. Translation gives CASSSRPSGNTIYF. J is TRBJ1-3 and V is TRBV3-1 (or the pseudogene TRBV3-2); D remains unclear. CDR1 is LGHDT, CDR2 YNNKEL, per germline (reference sequence). The CDR3 spans 14 residues. V gave up 5 bases and J gave up 3 bases, with 11 bases separating them.

In nucleotides, the CDR3 is TGCGCCAGCAGCCAAGCGAGCGGAGGAGAGACCCAGTACTTC. Its protein product is CASSQASGGETQYF. V usage is TRBV4-1 and J usage is TRBJ2-5, with D possibly matching TRBD2 (5 bases). The germline CDR1 and CDR2 sequences are MGHRA and YSYEKL. V dropped 1 base and J dropped 4 bases, with 10 bases sitting between them. The length of the CDR3 is 14 residues.

The V and J genes are TRBV24-1 and TRBJ2-7; the match to TRBD1 covers 8 bases. The junction had 10 bases not matched to a gene; V was cut back by 5 bases and J by 5 bases. This CDR3 is 15 amino acids long. Germline lookup yields CDR1 KGHDR and CDR2 SFDVKD. The CDR3 DNA reads TGTGCCACCAGTGCTCCAGGACAGGGCACCAACGAGCAGTACTTC. Amino acids: CATSAPGQGTNEQYF.

Written as DNA, the CDR3 is TGTGCCACCCGACGGACAGTGGGAGAGACCCAGTACTTC. Translating it yields CATRRTVGETQYF. V gene TRBV2 combines with J gene TRBJ2-5; a weak D match, TRBD1 (6 bases). Germline assignment: CDR1 SNHLY and CDR2 FYNNEI. This CDR3 comprises 13 residues. With 10 bases removed from V and 4 bases from J, the gap between germline ends came to 16 bases.

This clone was counted between two and nine times. The rearrangement joins TRBV5-4 to TRBJ1-1; no firm D call. The ends were cut back, 0 bases at V and 0 bases at J, with 9 bases in the middle. CDR3 length equals 15 residues. The germline V gene encodes CDR1 SGHNT and CDR2 YYREEE (reference sequence). This chain's CDR3 is CASSLEGSLNTEAFF. CDR3 sequence (DNA): TGTGCCAGCAGCTTGGAGGGCAGCCTGAACACTGAAGCTTTCTTT.

V is TRBV12-3 or TRBV12-4 and J is TRBJ1-2; possible D gene TRBD1, 5 bases. The CDR3 consists of 13 residues. The germline V and J ends were trimmed by 3 bases and 6 bases, with 11 bases remaining between them. The CDR3 region has the DNA TGTGCCAGCAGTTTCAGCAGGGCAGATGGCTACACCTTC. It translates to CASSFSRADGYTF.

On this clone itself: An end of the junction differs from the germline gene, which may be a read error. The CDR3: CASRDLNTEAFF. The CDR3 region has the DNA TGTGCAAGCAGGGATTTGAACACTGAAGCTTTCTTT. This chain uses TRBV12-3 or TRBV12-4 with TRBJ1-1, with D perhaps TRBD1 (5 bases). The CDR3 is made up of 12 amino acids.

J is TRBJ2-1 and V is TRBV28; the D is unclear. Germline V gives CDR1 MDHEN, CDR2 SYDVKM. The CDR3 runs 11 residues. V lost 4 bases to trimming and J lost 9 bases, with 7 bases between them. For the CDR3, the DNA is TGTGCCAGCAGTTCCCGGACTGAGCAGTTCTTC. Its translation is CASSSRTEQFF.

The chain links TRBV13 to TRBJ2-7, with D possibly being TRBD1 (6 bases). Germline CDR1 reads PRHDT; CDR2 reads FYEKMQ (reference sequence). With 3 bases removed from V and 4 bases from J, the gap between germline ends came to 13 bases. CDR3 length: 14 residues. The CDR3: CASSFGEGVYEQYF. In DNA form, the CDR3 reads TGTGCCAGCAGCTTTGGCGAGGGGGTATACGAGCAGTACTTC.

This chain connects TRBV7-9 to TRBJ2-3; 9 bases are shared with TRBD1. Germline V CDR1 and CDR2: SEHNR, FQNEAQ (reference sequence). CDR3 length: 13 amino acids. This CDR3 is CASHRGQGDTQYF. In DNA, the CDR3 is TGTGCAAGCCACAGGGGGCAGGGAGATACGCAGTATTTT.

V is TRBV7-8 and J is TRBJ2-5; TRBD1 aligns across 7 bases. The CDR3 has 16 residues. With V trimmed by 3 bases and J by 5 bases, 12 bases remained unmatched. Germline CDR1 is SGHVS and CDR2 is FQNEAQ. CDR3: CASSLEDRRIRETQYF. In DNA form, the CDR3 reads TGTGCCAGCAGCTTGGAGGACAGGCGCATTCGTGAGACCCAGTACTTC.

This sequence joins TRBV29-1 and TRBJ2-7, with D perhaps TRBD2 (7 bases). Germline CDR1 is SQVTM and CDR2 is ANQGSEA. The CDR3 contains 13 residues. V was trimmed by 7 bases and J by 0 bases, leaving 13 bases between them. The CDR3 loop reads CSAKGGFSYEQYF. For the CDR3, the DNA is TGCAGCGCGAAGGGGGGGTTCTCCTACGAGCAGTACTTC.

This clone was detected only once. The chain carries TRBV19 and TRBJ2-1; D possibly corresponds to TRBD2 (6 bases). V lost 3 bases, J lost 7 bases, and 25 bases lay in between. The CDR3 sequence is 18 residues long. CDR1 is LNHDA, CDR2 SQIVND, per germline (reference sequence). The CDR3 nucleotides read TGTGCCAGTAGTATGGGGCTAGCGCAAGGGTCGTCGGGGAATGAGCAGTTCTTC. It encodes CASSMGLAQGSSGNEQFF.

The V call is TRBV12-3 or TRBV12-4, the J call TRBJ2-1; 7 bases are shared with TRBD2. CDR3 length equals 12 residues. Germline trimming cut 6 bases from V and 15 bases from J; bases unmatched to any gene: 11. In DNA, the CDR3 is TGTGCCAGCAGCCCTGATAGCGGGCAGGGGTTCTTC. Translating it yields CASSPDSGQGFF.

This clone was recorded at least ten times. The gene calls are TRBV30 and TRBJ2-3; 8 positions match TRBD1. The CDR3 is made up of 14 amino acids. CDR1 is GTSNPN, CDR2 SVGIG, per germline (reference sequence). The V gene end was trimmed by 6 bases and the J gene end by 2 bases; junction bases not matched to a gene: 7. DNA for the CDR3: TGTGCCTGTCCAGACAGGGGCCACACAGATACGCAGTATTTT. As protein: CACPDRGHTDTQYF.

V and J are TRBV5-4 and TRBJ1-1, with D unresolved. Germline values: CDR1 SGHNT, CDR2 YYREEE (reference sequence). This CDR3 has 13 residues. Deletions cut 3 bases from V and 2 bases from J, with 8 bases between. CDR3 bases: TGTGCCAGCAGCTCCGGGCGTAACACTGAAGCTTTCTTT. Its protein is CASSSGRNTEAFF.

This clone has just one count. Additional DNA sequences in this sample encode the identical CDR3. This chain connects TRBV3-1 (or the pseudogene TRBV3-2) to TRBJ2-7; TRBD2 matches at 8 bases. Germline V lookup: CDR1 LGHDT, CDR2 YNNKEL (reference sequence). The ends lost 1 base at V and 6 bases at J; junction bases unmatched: 2. The CDR3 runs 13 residues. The CDR3 reads CASSQGLATEQYF. The CDR3 coding sequence is TGTGCCAGCAGCCAAGGACTAGCGACCGAGCAGTACTTC.

The chain couples TRBV9 to TRBJ2-7; tentatively, D is TRBD1 or TRBD2 (6 bases each). Trimming took 0 bases from V and 5 from J, leaving 15 bases between them. Germline CDR1 and CDR2: SGDLS and YYNGEE. The CDR3 has 15 amino acids. CDR3 loop: CASSVDIGGGNEQYF. The CDR3 DNA reads TGTGCCAGCAGCGTAGATATAGGGGGAGGTAACGAGCAGTACTTC.